This TCR beta chain was observed in a study of T cell repertoires in cytomegalovirus infection. Across the whole study: Recently identified HLA-C-restricted CMV epitopes were among the peptides used. An indication of both CMV infection and matching HLA type came from public TCR beta signatures. Whole-study findings and limits: In two of eight donors, the top clonotype was HLA-C-restricted CMV-specific. There were carriers of CMV plus the relevant HLA, and cumulative public TCR beta family frequency identified them.

A note on this clonotype: The antigen is not known.

TCRdb recomputed calls from the reads with MiXCR, one row per CDR3 protein. The sample shows about 900,000 distinct CDR3 sequences, approximately 33% of them seen only once. Germline values: CDR1 MNHNY, CDR2 SVGAGI (reference sequence). This CDR3 is 16 amino acids long. V dropped 10 bases and J dropped 3; count of bases not matched to a gene: 14. This sequence was found in a human donor in good health (CMV status not recorded). Some clones in this sample may be carry-over from other donors' samples. The input for sequencing was cultured CD8+ T cells from PBMCs, taken from culture after CMV antigen stimulation. The gene calls are TRBV6-6 and TRBJ2-2, with TRBD1 identical over 7 bases. In DNA form, the CDR3 reads TGTGCCAACAGCCCGACAGGGATTCAGGACACCGGGGAGCTGTTTTTT. It codes for CANSPTGIQDTGELFF.